Following are 26 T cell receptor beta chains from one sample sequenced in a study of technical replicates of blood from several donors. TCRdb keeps only in-frame clones here, not all; method: immunoSEQ multiplex PCR. The repertoire holds some 81,000 clones, with 91% as singletons. Sequencing was carried out using T cells isolated from PBMCs. Receptors were obtained from a human donor in good health.

The chain is built from TRBV19 and TRBJ1-4; D might be TRBD1 (5 bases). The germline CDR1 and CDR2 sequences are LNHDA and SQIVND (reference sequence). The germline V and J ends were trimmed by 3 bases and 5 bases, with 16 bases remaining between them. The CDR3 runs to 16 residues. The CDR3 here is CASSIGLTALNEKLFF. In DNA, the CDR3 is TGTGCCAGTAGTATTGGTCTGACAGCTTTAAATGAAAAACTGTTTTTT.

This chain uses TRBV11-2 with TRBJ2-7; D is perhaps TRBD1 (6 bases). V was pared by 1 base and J by 5 bases, with 21 bases between. The V gene's germline CDR1 is SGHAT and CDR2 FQNNGV. The CDR3 runs to 17 residues. The CDR3 DNA reads as TGTGCCAGCAGCTTAGTTTTAGTCTGGCAGGGGCAACACGAGCAGTACTTC. Translated: CASSLVLVWQGQHEQYF.

The rearrangement joins TRBV5-1 to TRBJ1-1, with 7 bases identical to TRBD1. Unmatched junction bases numbered 12, after V lost 10 bases and J lost 3 bases. Germline loops: CDR1 SGHRS, CDR2 YFSETQ. The CDR3 length is 14 residues. CDR3 coding DNA: TGCGCCTCTAGCCCCCATACAGGGGACACTGAAGCTTTCTTT. Translating it yields CASSPHTGDTEAFF.

This chain links TRBV7-2 with TRBJ1-5; TRBD1 matches 12 bases. CDR3 size: 15 residues. The V segment lost 6 bases and the J segment 5 bases; nucleotides outside the gene matches: 5. CDR1 and CDR2 from the germline V gene are SGHTA and FQGNSA. CDR3 amino acids: CASSLGTGGDQPQHF. CDR3 nucleotides: TGTGCCAGCAGTCTTGGGACAGGGGGCGATCAGCCCCAGCATTTT.

The rearrangement links TRBV5-1 to TRBJ1-1; possible D gene TRBD1, 5 bases. Germline CDR1 SGHRS, CDR2 YFSETQ. The CDR3 runs to 16 residues. V shed 2 bases and J shed 2 bases, with 16 bases lying between them. The CDR3: CASSFMFQGGNTEAFF. The CDR3 nucleotides are TGCGCCAGCAGCTTTATGTTTCAGGGCGGTAACACTGAAGCTTTCTTT.

The V gene is TRBV10-3, the J gene TRBJ2-7, with 9 bases identical to TRBD2. CDR1 is ENHRY and CDR2 is SYGVKD in the germline V gene. The length of the CDR3 is 14 residues. V dropped 5 bases and J dropped 3; count of bases not matched to a gene: 5. The CDR3 region is CAISSAGGSYEQYF. Written as DNA, the CDR3 is TGTGCCATCAGTTCAGCGGGAGGAAGCTACGAGCAGTACTTC.

The V call is TRBV5-1, the J call TRBJ1-5; 8 positions agree with TRBD1. The germline CDR1 and CDR2 sequences are SGHRS and YFSETQ. Trimming took 4 bases from V and 1 from J; bases not matched to a gene: 10. This CDR3 region has 17 residues. The CDR3 reads CASSPGARTGSNQPQHF. In nucleotides, the CDR3 is TGCGCCAGCAGCCCTGGCGCAAGGACAGGGAGCAATCAGCCCCAGCATTTT.

V and J are TRBV11-3 and TRBJ2-5; possibly TRBD1 for D (6 bases). CDR3 length: 14 amino acids. V was trimmed by 6 bases and J by 4 bases, leaving 15 bases between them. Germline CDR1 reads SGHNT; CDR2 reads YENEEA. The CDR3 here is CASSIRGSGETQYF. The CDR3 DNA reads TGTGCCAGCAGTATTAGGGGGAGCGGAGAGACCCAGTACTTC.

The rearrangement uses TRBV7-9 and TRBJ2-7, with TRBD1 matching 8 bases. The CDR3 length is 13 residues. The ends lost 5 bases at V and 4 bases at J; junction bases unmatched: 4. Per germline, CDR1 SEHNR and CDR2 FQNEAQ (reference sequence). CDR3 region: CASSPQGAYEQYF. For the CDR3, the DNA is TGTGCCAGCAGCCCTCAGGGGGCTTACGAGCAGTACTTC.

The chain joins TRBV5-1 to TRBJ1-2; D perhaps matches TRBD1 (6 bases). V was shortened by 4 bases and J by 5 bases, with 12 bases between the two germline ends. Germline CDR1 reads SGHRS; CDR2 reads YFSETQ. The length of the CDR3 is 13 residues. CDR3 bases: TGCGCCAGCAGCCTCGGACAGACTTATGGCTACACCTTC. Amino acids: CASSLGQTYGYTF.

J is TRBJ1-1 and V is TRBV30; D unclear. Trimming pared 3 bases from V and 2 bases from J, leaving 10 bases between. This CDR3 is built from 13 residues. CDR1 and CDR2 (germline): GTSNPN, SVGIG (reference sequence). The CDR3 DNA follows: TGTGCCTGGAGCCCCGAGGGTAACACTGAAGCTTTCTTT. As protein: CAWSPEGNTEAFF.

V gene TRBV11-2 combines with J gene TRBJ1-2, with 8 nucleotides matching TRBD1. Per the germline V gene, CDR1 is SGHAT and CDR2 is FQNNGV. The CDR3 extends over 14 amino acids. J gave up 3 bases and V 5 bases, and 5 bases lay outside the gene matches. The CDR3 here is CASSHPTGDYGYTF. The CDR3 nucleotides read TGTGCCAGCAGCCACCCGACAGGGGACTATGGCTACACCTTC.

The chain is built from TRBV7-9 and TRBJ2-2; D is uncertain. The CDR3 extends over 13 amino acids. With 2 bases removed from V and 7 bases from J, the gap between germline ends came to 8 bases. Germline V gene sequence: CDR1 SEHNR, CDR2 FQNEAQ (reference sequence). Written as DNA, the CDR3 is TGTGCCAGCAGCTTACAGTTTTTCGGGGAGCTGTTTTTT. Protein: CASSLQFFGELFF.

J is TRBJ2-5 and V is TRBV5-4, with 12 positions matching TRBD2. Per germline, CDR1 SGHNT and CDR2 YYREEE (reference sequence). Trimming at V came to 4 bases and at J to 2 bases, leaving 6 bases not matched to a gene. The CDR3 is 16 residues long. The CDR3 sequence is CASSRTGTSGQETQYF. For the CDR3, the DNA is TGTGCCAGCAGCCGTACCGGGACTAGCGGGCAAGAGACCCAGTACTTC.

V is TRBV5-4 and J is TRBJ1-1, with 8 positions matching TRBD1. With V trimmed by 3 bases and J by 1 base, 2 bases remained unmatched. CDR1 is SGHNT and CDR2 is YYREEE in the germline V gene (reference sequence). The CDR3 is made up of 14 amino acids. As DNA, the CDR3 is TGTGCCAGCAGCTGGGACAGGTCGAACACTGAAGCTTTCTTT. Residues: CASSWDRSNTEAFF. Combining the CDR3 with reference TRBV5-4 and TRBJ1-1 gives the whole variable domain ETGVTQSPTHLIKTRGQQVTLRCSSQSGHNTVSWYQQALGQGPQFIFQYYREEENGRGNFPPRFSGLQFPNYSSELNVNALELDDSALYLCASSWDRSNTEAFFGQGTRLTVV.

V usage is TRBV28 and J usage is TRBJ2-2; D might be TRBD2 (6 bases). Trimming took off 5 bases at V and 0 bases at J, with 10 bases between the two ends. This CDR3 is 15 amino acids long. The germline gives CDR1 MDHEN, CDR2 SYDVKM. The CDR3 coding sequence is TGTGCCAGCAGTGTAGCGGCCGCGAACACCGGGGAGCTGTTTTTT. Its translation is CASSVAAANTGELFF.

Only one count was recorded for this clone. The chain couples TRBV28 to TRBJ1-1, with D possibly TRBD1 on 6 matching bases. This CDR3 region has 15 residues. The germline V gene has CDR1 MDHEN and CDR2 SYDVKM. V was shortened by 7 bases and J by 4 bases, with 19 bases between the two germline ends. The CDR3 loop reads CASTIEGGFVTEAFF. For the CDR3, the DNA is TGTGCCAGCACCATAGAGGGGGGGTTCGTCACTGAAGCTTTCTTT.

This clone was observed once. This chain connects TRBV5-4 to TRBJ1-2, with TRBD1 identical over 10 bases. This CDR3 is 13 amino acids long. The junction had 3 bases not matched to a gene; V was cut back by 4 bases and J by 6 bases. Germline V gene sequence: CDR1 SGHNT, CDR2 YYREEE (reference sequence). CDR3 nucleotides: TGTGCCAGCAGCCTGGGGACAGGGGATGGCTACACCTTC. As protein: CASSLGTGDGYTF.

This chain links TRBV19 with TRBJ2-1; TRBD2 matches at 9 bases. Germline CDR1 and CDR2: LNHDA and SQIVND (reference sequence). The CDR3 runs to 16 residues. V shed 1 base and J 5 bases; nucleotides not matched to a gene: 6. CDR3 nucleotides: TGTGCCAGTAGTATAGCTAGCGCTAGCGGGAACAATGAGCAGTTCTTC. Protein product: CASSIASASGNNEQFF.

A single count supports this clone. Sequence at one end of the junction differs from germline and may be a read error. The V gene is TRBV6-5, the J gene TRBJ1-6, with 7 bases fitting TRBD1. Germline-derived CDR1 and CDR2 are MNHEY and SVGAGI. The CDR3 has 16 residues. The CDR3 sequence: CASSYKDREYSSPLHF. The CDR3 coding sequence is TGTGCCAGCAGTTATAAAGACAGGGAATATAGTTCACCCCTCCACTTT.

V gene TRBV6-1 combines with J gene TRBJ1-1; D uncertain. The CDR3 sequence is 13 residues long. V was pared by 2 bases and J by 7 bases, with 11 bases between. CDR1 MNHNS and CDR2 SASEGT come from the germline V gene. The CDR3 spells CASSESNTIEAFF. CDR3 in DNA: TGTGCCAGCAGTGAATCCAATACTATTGAAGCTTTCTTT.

The V and J genes are TRBV7-3 and TRBJ1-1; D unresolved. Between the trimmed V and J ends, which lost 2 bases and 5 bases, there was a span of 12 bases. CDR3 length: 14 residues. The germline V gene has CDR1 SGHTA and CDR2 FQGTGA. The CDR3 sequence is CASSLLSGGTEAFF. The CDR3 coding sequence is TGTGCCAGCAGCTTACTGTCCGGCGGGACTGAAGCTTTCTTT.

The chain carries TRBV29-1 and TRBJ2-1, with TRBD1 matching 10 bases. The CDR3 totals 13 residues. Germline lookup yields CDR1 SQVTM and CDR2 ANQGSEA. V shed 3 bases and J 7 bases; nucleotides not matched to a gene: 3. The CDR3 bases are TGCAGCGTTGACCGGACAGGGGGGAATGAGCAGTTCTTC. This translates into CSVDRTGGNEQFF.

V is TRBV4-2 and J is TRBJ1-1, with D unresolved. Germline assignment: CDR1 LGHNA and CDR2 YNFKEQ. With 1 base removed from V and 3 bases from J, the gap between germline ends came to 9 bases. This CDR3 is built from 14 residues. The CDR3 loop is CASSQAGVYTEAFF. The DNA for the CDR3 is TGTGCCAGCAGCCAAGCGGGAGTATACACTGAAGCTTTCTTT.

J is TRBJ2-5 and V is TRBV5-1; D possibly corresponds to TRBD2 (5 bases). The V end was cut by 2 bases, the J end by 4 bases, with 9 bases between. Germline assignment: CDR1 SGHRS and CDR2 YFSETQ. CDR3 length: 13 residues. CDR3 DNA sequence: TGCGCCAGCAGCTTCGGTGGAGGAGAGACCCAGTACTTC. Protein: CASSFGGGETQYF.

The chain links TRBV21-1 to TRBJ2-7; the D call in the table, TRBD2, was not verified against the DNA. TRBV21-1 is flagged as a pseudogene. This CDR3 has 18 residues. The CDR3 coding sequence is TGTGCCAGCAGCAAAGCGACAAGTCCTAGCGGAAGCTCCTACGAGCAGTACTTC. The encoded protein is CASSKATSPSGSSYEQYF.